The rows below give T cell receptor beta chains drawn from one sample of a study of cytomegalovirus exposure and HLA in healthy donors. Assay used: immunoSEQ multiplex PCR; TCRdb lists only in-frame clones, some missing. The sample carries about 130,000 clones, around two thirds recorded once. The sample was PBMCs. The receptors were sampled from a woman in her sixties in good health and CMV-seropositive. Both conserved end residues are part of each CDR3. A D gene is named only where the DNA matches it firmly. Size values are once, few and many counts, or a class for expanded clones, and some rows have none.

v_call	d_call	j_call	clone_size	cdr3_aa	cdr3_nt
TRBV30	.	TRBJ2-2	.	CAWSVLANTGELFF	TGTGCCTGGAGTGTACTCGCGAACACCGGGGAGCTGTTTTTT
TRBV6-5	TRBD2	TRBJ2-5	.	CASTRAGERETQYF	TGTGCCAGCACCCGAGCGGGAGAGAGAGAGACCCAGTACTTC
TRBV4-1	.	TRBJ2-5	.	CASSQGPRETQYF	TGCGCCAGCAGCCAAGGTCCCAGGGAGACCCAGTACTTC
TRBV9	TRBD1	TRBJ1-2	.	CASRGRGPTNYGYTF	TGTGCCAGCCGGGGCAGGGGGCCCACTAACTATGGCTACACCTTC
TRBV11-2	.	TRBJ1-1	.	CASSLGHTGMNTEAFF	TGTGCCAGCAGCTTAGGCCATACAGGGATGAACACTGAAGCTTTCTTT
TRBV19	TRBD2	TRBJ2-2	once	CASGGAASGVGELFF	TGTGCCAGTGGGGGGGCGGCTAGCGGGGTCGGGGAGCTGTTTTTT
TRBV6-5	.	TRBJ2-5	.	CASSYGASGETQYF	TGTGCCAGCAGTTACGGGGCCTCAGGAGAGACCCAGTACTTC
TRBV5-1	.	TRBJ2-5	.	CASSSSPGSETQYF	TGCGCCAGCAGCTCGTCTCCAGGCTCAGAGACCCAGTACTTC
TRBV19	TRBD1	TRBJ1-2	.	CATNFNDRDGYTF	TGTGCCACTAACTTCAATGACAGGGACGGCTACACCTTC
TRBV5-1	TRBD2	TRBJ2-7	.	CASSGTGGPYEQYF	TGCGCCAGCAGCGGGACGGGAGGGCCCTACGAGCAGTACTTC
TRBV28	TRBD1	TRBJ1-2	.	CAISWDREGYGYTF	TGTGCCATCTCATGGGACAGGGAAGGCTATGGCTACACCTTC